These 32 T cell receptor beta chains originate from one sample sequenced in a study of cytomegalovirus exposure and HLA in healthy donors. It was with 60 Vbeta and 13 Jbeta primers that the PCR ran. The method was immunoSEQ multiplex PCR; TCRdb's version includes in-frame clones alone and lacks a portion of them. The sample shows about 91,000 clones, under 75% of them seen only once. Sequenced input: PBMCs. The source of these receptors is a human donor in good health.

This clone was observed a few times. The chain couples TRBV10-2 to TRBJ2-3, with TRBD2 identical over 7 bases. This CDR3 region has 15 residues. The ends lost 1 base at V and 1 base at J; junction bases unmatched: 2. From germline, CDR1 is WSHSY and CDR2 SAAADI. In nucleotides, the CDR3 is TGCGCCAGCAGTGAGTGGGAGGGAGGCACAGATACGCAGTATTTT. This translates into CASSEWEGGTDTQYF.

This chain links TRBV5-4 with TRBJ1-1; 7 bases match TRBD1. CDR1 and CDR2 (germline): SGHNT, YYREEE (reference sequence). This CDR3 has 13 residues. With 1 base clipped from V and 4 bases from J, the junction kept 1 base outside the gene matches. DNA of the CDR3: TGTGCCAGCAGCTTGCAGGGGGGCACTGAAGCTTTCTTT. This sequence encodes CASSLQGGTEAFF.

This clone was counted only a few times. The chain links TRBV19 to TRBJ1-4; no clear D. This CDR3 spans 15 amino acids. The V and J ends lost 3 bases and 12 bases respectively, with 20 bases between them. CDR1 and CDR2 from the germline V gene are LNHDA and SQIVND (reference sequence). Written as DNA, the CDR3 is TGTGCCAGTAGTATTGAGCGGCGGCGATGGGAGGAACTGTTTTTT. This translates into CASSIERRRWEELFF.

The genes are TRBV7-2 and TRBJ2-2, with TRBD1 matching over 8 bases. CDR1 SGHTA and CDR2 FQGNSA come from the germline V gene. The CDR3 extends over 15 amino acids. J was trimmed by 6 bases and V by 5 bases; bases with no gene match: 8. The CDR3: CASSPRTGNPGELFF. DNA for the CDR3: TGTGCCAGCAGCCCTCGGACAGGGAATCCCGGGGAGCTGTTTTTT. Complete variable domain (other parts from reference TRBV7-2 and TRBJ2-2): GAGVSQSPSNKVTEKGKDVELRCDPISGHTALYWYRQSLGQGLEFLIYFQGNSAPDKSGLPSDRFSAERTGGSVSTLTIQRTQQEDSAVYLCASSPRTGNPGELFFGEGSRLTVL.

The V and J genes are TRBV11-2 and TRBJ1-1, with D uncertain. V lost 2 bases to trimming and J lost 0 bases, with 10 bases between them. There are 15 residues in the CDR3. CDR1 is SGHAT, CDR2 FQNNGV, per germline. In nucleotides, the CDR3 is TGTGCCAGCAGCTTACTCGGGAGAATGAACACTGAAGCTTTCTTT. This codes for CASSLLGRMNTEAFF.

CDR3 region: CASSYERVRAFF. In nucleotides, the CDR3 is TGTGCCAGCAGTTACGAGAGGGTGCGGGCTTTCTTT. V usage is TRBV6-6 and J usage is TRBJ1-1, with D unclear. The V end lost 2 bases, the J end lost 11 bases, and 12 bases lay between the germline ends. CDR3 length: 12 amino acids. The germline CDR1 and CDR2 sequences are MNHNY and SVGAGI (reference sequence).

The CDR3 loop is CASSLLTSEMAGELFF. The CDR3 nucleotides read TGCGCCAGCAGCTTGCTAACTAGCGAGATGGCCGGGGAGCTGTTTTTT. The chain is built from TRBV5-1 and TRBJ2-2, with 7 nucleotides matching TRBD2. Germline assignment: CDR1 SGHRS and CDR2 YFSETQ. This CDR3 is 16 amino acids long. V dropped 1 base and J dropped 6; count of bases not matched to a gene: 9.

This chain uses TRBV11-3 with TRBJ1-1; D may be TRBD1 (5 bases). Germline V gene data show CDR1 as SGHNT and CDR2 as YENEEA. V lost 7 bases and J lost 6, with 12 bases in between. The CDR3 length is 12 residues. The CDR3 is CASTPGSPEAFF. The CDR3 DNA sequence: TGTGCCAGCACCCCAGGGTCCCCTGAAGCTTTCTTT.

The V call is TRBV6-6, the J call TRBJ1-1, with 7 bases that match TRBD1. Germline V CDR1 and CDR2: MNHNY, SVGAGI (reference sequence). The CDR3 is 14 amino acids. V lost 3 bases and J lost 1; bases outside the gene matches: 2. CDR3 loop: CASSYGTANTEAFF. In DNA form, the CDR3 reads TGTGCCAGCAGTTATGGGACAGCGAACACTGAAGCTTTCTTT.

The chain employs TRBV4-3 and TRBJ1-2, with 7 bases that match TRBD1. Germline V CDR1 and CDR2: LGHNA, YSLEER. This CDR3 spans 15 amino acids. With 0 bases clipped from V and 4 bases from J, the junction kept 5 bases outside the gene matches. The CDR3 region has the DNA TGCGCCAGCAGCCAAGATTTAGGGGGCACCTATGGCTACACCTTC. Its protein product is CASSQDLGGTYGYTF.

A few counts support this clone. The same CDR3 arises from other DNA sequences in this sample as well. The rearrangement uses TRBV30 and TRBJ1-2; TRBD1 aligns across 8 bases. With 5 bases clipped from V and 2 bases from J, the junction kept 4 bases outside the gene matches. This CDR3 has 13 residues. CDR1 is GTSNPN and CDR2 is SVGIG in the germline V gene (reference sequence). The CDR3 sequence: CAWRTGGNYGYTF. Here the CDR3 DNA reads TGTGCCTGGCGAACAGGGGGGAACTATGGCTACACCTTC.

This clone was counted a few times. The V and J genes are TRBV7-8 and TRBJ1-3; D unresolved. The CDR3 loop spans 14 amino acids. Trimming took 0 bases from V and 3 from J, leaving 6 bases between them. CDR1 is SGHVS and CDR2 is FQNEAQ in the germline V gene. CDR3 nucleotides: TGTGCCAGCAGCTTAGCCGGGTTTGGAAACACCATATATTTT. This codes for CASSLAGFGNTIYF.

V and J are TRBV18 and TRBJ2-1; D might be TRBD1 (5 bases). This CDR3 has 15 residues. The germline CDR1 and CDR2 sequences are KGHSH and LQKENI. The V and J ends lost 3 bases and 2 bases respectively, with 11 bases between them. The CDR3 DNA sequence: TGTGCCAGCTCACCTACAAGGGGCCCCTACAATGAGCAGTTCTTC. Protein sequence: CASSPTRGPYNEQFF.

J is TRBJ2-2 and V is TRBV7-2, with TRBD2 as a possible D gene (7 bases). CDR1 is SGHTA and CDR2 is FQGNSA in the germline V gene. V lost 0 bases to trimming and J lost 3 bases, with 17 bases between them. This CDR3 comprises 18 residues. This CDR3 is CASSLAGVGGGYTGELFF. The CDR3, as DNA: TGTGCCAGCAGCTTAGCGGGAGTCGGCGGGGGCTACACCGGGGAGCTGTTTTTT. The whole variable domain, filled in from reference TRBV7-2 and TRBJ2-2, reads GAGVSQSPSNKVTEKGKDVELRCDPISGHTALYWYRQSLGQGLEFLIYFQGNSAPDKSGLPSDRFSAERTGGSVSTLTIQRTQQEDSAVYLCASSLAGVGGGYTGELFFGEGSRLTVL.

The V gene is TRBV4-3, the J gene TRBJ2-7; 7 bases line up with TRBD1. Germline V CDR1 and CDR2: LGHNA, YSLEER. J gave up 3 bases and V 0 bases, and 11 bases lay outside the gene matches. The CDR3 contains 17 residues. The CDR3 region has the DNA TGCGCCAGCAGCCAAGAAAGTGACAGGGAATTTTTCTACGAGCAGTACTTC. Translated: CASSQESDREFFYEQYF.

The chain joins TRBV5-5 to TRBJ2-7; 9 bases are shared with TRBD1. Germline V lookup: CDR1 SGHKS, CDR2 YYEKEE (reference sequence). V gave up 1 base and J gave up 4 bases; unmatched junction bases: 21. The CDR3 runs to 20 residues. The CDR3 DNA sequence: TGTGCCAGCAGCTTGATAGGTGCGGGACAGGGTGTGGCAAGTGTATACGAGCAGTACTTC. It is translated as CASSLIGAGQGVASVYEQYF.

Here the CDR3 DNA reads TGTGCCAGCCAAAAGCTAGCGGGTGAATACAATGAGCAGTTCTTC. Translated, it gives CASQKLAGEYNEQFF. The rearrangement uses TRBV9 and TRBJ2-1, with 8 bases matching TRBD2. The J segment lost 4 bases and the V segment lost 7 bases, leaving 10 bases of the junction unmatched. The CDR3 loop spans 15 amino acids. The germline CDR1 and CDR2 sequences are SGDLS and YYNGEE.

The gene calls are TRBV7-9 and TRBJ1-2, with 7 nucleotides matching TRBD1. The CDR3 extends over 14 amino acids. The V gene's germline CDR1 is SEHNR and CDR2 FQNEAQ (reference sequence). V lost 1 base and J lost 6; bases outside the gene matches: 5. CDR3: CASSLEGTADGYTF. The CDR3 DNA is TGTGCCAGCAGCTTAGAAGGGACAGCCGATGGCTACACCTTC.

This clone was observed a few times. The chain links TRBV5-4 to TRBJ1-2; D unclear. CDR3 length: 14 amino acids. The germline V gene encodes CDR1 SGHNT and CDR2 YYREEE (reference sequence). V lost 0 bases and J 2 bases, leaving 8 bases between the germline ends. The CDR3 loop reads CASSLGPTNYGYTF. Here the CDR3 DNA reads TGTGCCAGCAGCTTGGGGCCGACAAACTATGGCTACACCTTC.

The chain joins TRBV2 to TRBJ2-3; D not resolved. V dropped 4 bases and J dropped 7 bases, with 9 bases sitting between them. Germline-derived CDR1 and CDR2 are SNHLY and FYNNEI. CDR3 length equals 12 residues. Here the CDR3 reads CASSGLLNTQYF. As DNA, the CDR3 is TGTGCCAGCAGTGGTCTACTAAATACGCAGTATTTT.

This chain joins TRBV5-6 and TRBJ2-7; D might be TRBD1 (5 bases). This CDR3 has 15 residues. The germline V gene has CDR1 SGHDT and CDR2 YYEEEE. V was cut by 0 bases and J by 0 bases, with 10 bases left in between. This CDR3 is CASSLGGLSSYEQYF. DNA for the CDR3: TGTGCCAGCAGCTTGGGGGGCCTGAGCTCCTACGAGCAGTACTTC.

This chain connects TRBV7-9 to TRBJ2-7; possibly TRBD2 for D (6 bases). The CDR3 loop spans 15 amino acids. V lost 1 base and J lost 0, with 10 bases in between. The germline V gene has CDR1 SEHNR and CDR2 FQNEAQ (reference sequence). CDR3 loop: CASSLGRVSSYEQYF. DNA for the CDR3: TGTGCCAGCAGCTTAGGGAGGGTCAGCTCCTACGAGCAGTACTTC.

The chain links TRBV5-5 to TRBJ1-2; a weak D match, TRBD1 (6 bases). The CDR3 runs to 13 residues. The germline V gene encodes CDR1 SGHKS and CDR2 YYEKEE (reference sequence). V shed 4 bases and J shed 5 bases, with 12 bases lying between them. DNA of the CDR3: TGTGCCAGCAGCCGGACAGTTAATTATGGCTACACCTTC. Translated, it gives CASSRTVNYGYTF.

This clone was recorded once. V and J are TRBV15 and TRBJ2-3; tentatively, D is TRBD2 (7 bases). The CDR3 totals 17 residues. Looked up from germline, CDR1 is LNHNV and CDR2 is YYDKDF (reference sequence). V was pared by 3 bases and J by 1 base, with 17 bases between. The CDR3 DNA reads as TGTGCCACCAGCAGGTTGGGGGGGCAGATAGGCACAGATACGCAGTATTTT. It codes for CATSRLGGQIGTDTQYF.

The genes are TRBV6-1 and TRBJ1-2; D may be TRBD1 (5 bases). Germline assignment: CDR1 MNHNS and CDR2 SASEGT. The CDR3 is made up of 15 amino acids. V lost 2 bases, J lost 3 bases, and 13 bases lay in between. In DNA form, the CDR3 reads TGTGCCAGCAGTGAAAGGGCAGGGCGGTACTATGGCTACACCTTC. Amino acids: CASSERAGRYYGYTF.

This chain uses TRBV4-1 with TRBJ2-5; D perhaps matches TRBD2 (5 bases). CDR1 is MGHRA, CDR2 YSYEKL, per germline. CDR3 length: 15 residues. V was clipped by 5 bases and J by 0 bases, with 13 bases between them. CDR3 nucleotides: TGCGCCAGCAGCTTCAGAGCGGCAAACCAAGAGACCCAGTACTTC. Amino acids: CASSFRAANQETQYF.

The rearrangement links TRBV5-1 to TRBJ2-5; TRBD2 matches 7 bases. The last part of the DNA fits TRBJ2-7 better; the J call may be wrong. The CDR3 runs 14 residues. CDR1 and CDR2 from the germline V gene are SGHRS and YFSETQ. In DNA, the CDR3 is TGCGCCAGCAGCTTGGTGGGAGGGTCCTACGAGCAGTACTTC. Translation gives CASSLVGGSYEQYF.

The J gene is TRBJ1-5, the V gene TRBV10-3; D gene uncertain. This CDR3 has 12 residues. From germline, CDR1 is ENHRY and CDR2 SYGVKD. V lost 11 bases to trimming and J lost 0 bases, with 8 bases between them. CDR3 in DNA: TGTGCCTCCCGGGATAGCAATCAGCCCCAGCATTTT. Its translation: CASRDSNQPQHF.

The sample holds one count of this clone. The genes are TRBV9 and TRBJ1-4, with D perhaps TRBD1 (5 bases). This CDR3 spans 15 amino acids. V lost 0 bases and J lost 4, with 10 bases in between. Germline-derived CDR1 and CDR2 are SGDLS and YYNGEE. DNA of the CDR3: TGTGCCAGCAGCGTAGGTCAAAGGGGTAATGAAAAACTGTTTTTT. Its translation is CASSVGQRGNEKLFF.

The chain is built from TRBV2 and TRBJ2-7, with 7 bases that match TRBD1. The J segment lost 6 bases and the V segment lost 5 bases, leaving 4 bases of the junction unmatched. The CDR3 contains 12 residues. Germline values: CDR1 SNHLY, CDR2 FYNNEI. The CDR3 is CASSTTGVEQYF. The CDR3, as DNA: TGTGCCAGCAGTACTACAGGGGTCGAGCAGTACTTC.

As regards this clone: Other DNA sequences of this sample code for an identical CDR3. The V call is TRBV18, the J call TRBJ1-4; 8 bases map to TRBD1. Germline CDR1 is KGHSH and CDR2 is LQKENI. The CDR3 is 17 residues long. The V segment lost 3 bases and the J segment 5 bases; nucleotides outside the gene matches: 11. CDR3 sequence reads: CASSPRTGLSRNEKLFF. The DNA of the CDR3 is TGTGCCAGCTCACCGCGGACAGGGTTGTCAAGAAATGAAAAACTGTTTTTT. The variable domain in full, completed from reference TRBV18 and TRBJ1-4, reads NAGVMQNPRHLVRRRGQEARLRCSPMKGHSHVYWYRQLPEEGLKFMVYLQKENIIDESGMPKERFSAEFPKEGPSILRIQQVVRGDSAAYFCASSPRTGLSRNEKLFFGSGTQLSVL.

The V gene is TRBV7-2, the J gene TRBJ2-7; perhaps TRBD1 as D (6 bases). The germline V gene encodes CDR1 SGHTA and CDR2 FQGNSA. The CDR3 runs 14 residues. The V and J ends lost 3 bases and 6 bases respectively, with 15 bases between them. The CDR3: CASSFTRGLAEQYF. CDR3 DNA sequence: TGTGCCAGCAGCTTCACCAGGGGCCTTGCCGAGCAGTACTTC.